Each of the 29 T cell receptor beta chains below was sequenced from the same sample in a study of lymphopenia after photon versus proton radiotherapy. The table came from immunoSEQ multiplex PCR; TCRdb's copy has only in-frame clones and leaves some out. Altogether approximately 80,000 clones are present, around 83% being singletons, with the ten largest covering over 1.1%. The specimen comprised peripheral blood, sampled from a patient treated with proton-based radiotherapy. The receptors here all came from a man between 60 and 75 years old with pancreatic cancer.

The rearrangement links TRBV5-1 to TRBJ2-5, with D possibly matching TRBD1 (5 bases). Germline V gives CDR1 SGHRS, CDR2 YFSETQ. This CDR3 has 14 residues. The V end lost 0 bases, the J end lost 5 bases, and 11 bases lay between the germline ends. The CDR3 region is CASSLDQGRETQYF. The DNA of the CDR3 is TGCGCCAGCAGCTTGGATCAGGGCCGGGAGACCCAGTACTTC.

The chain couples TRBV7-9 to TRBJ2-4; D could derive from TRBD1 or TRBD2 (6 bases each). V dropped 2 bases and J dropped 5 bases, with 10 bases sitting between them. CDR1 is SEHNR, CDR2 FQNEAQ, per germline (reference sequence). CDR3 length: 14 residues. The CDR3 sequence is CASSLWGAENIQYF. The CDR3 DNA reads as TGTGCCAGCAGCTTATGGGGGGCAGAAAACATTCAGTACTTC.

The genes are TRBV9 and TRBJ2-5, with 10 bases aligning to TRBD1. J was trimmed by 3 bases and V by 4 bases; bases with no gene match: 6. The V gene's germline CDR1 is SGDLS and CDR2 YYNGEE. This CDR3 region has 15 residues. The CDR3 is CASSFWTGGEETQYF. The DNA of the CDR3 is TGTGCCAGCAGCTTCTGGACAGGGGGAGAAGAGACCCAGTACTTC.

CDR3 loop: CASSFDRLNTEAFF. In DNA, the CDR3 is TGTGCCAGCAGCTTTGACAGACTAAACACTGAAGCTTTCTTT. The chain carries TRBV11-3 and TRBJ1-1; D may be TRBD1 (5 bases). The CDR3 length is 14 residues. The V end was cut by 3 bases, the J end by 2 bases, with 10 bases between. CDR1 is SGHNT and CDR2 is YENEEA in the germline V gene.

The V gene is TRBV7-8, the J gene TRBJ2-3; tentatively, D is TRBD1 (6 bases). CDR3 length: 15 amino acids. Between the trimmed V and J ends, which lost 5 bases and 3 bases, there was a span of 15 bases. Germline V gene sequence: CDR1 SGHVS, CDR2 FQNEAQ. The CDR3 reads CASSQQGLGTDTQYF. Written as DNA, the CDR3 is TGTGCCAGCAGCCAACAGGGTCTAGGGACAGATACGCAGTATTTT.

V gene TRBV5-1 combines with J gene TRBJ2-1, with 8 bases identical to TRBD2. Germline CDR1 reads SGHRS; CDR2 reads YFSETQ. J lost 8 bases, V lost 1 base, and 11 bases had no gene match. CDR3 length: 16 amino acids. Here the CDR3 reads CASSLLTGGPGYEQFF. The CDR3 nucleotides read TGCGCCAGCAGCTTGTTAACGGGAGGGCCGGGCTATGAGCAGTTCTTC.

The genes are TRBV7-9 and TRBJ1-1, with D unclear. The CDR3 runs 15 residues. Germline CDR1 and CDR2: SEHNR and FQNEAQ (reference sequence). Trimming stripped 0 bases from V and 6 bases from J, with 14 bases between. The CDR3 DNA follows: TGTGCCAGCAGCTTAGCGGGGAATAGGGCCGCTGAAGCTTTCTTT. Translation gives CASSLAGNRAAEAFF.

The rearrangement joins TRBV11-2 to TRBJ2-7; 7 bases are shared with TRBD2. The CDR3 runs to 13 residues. Losses at the gene ends were 5 bases for V and 7 bases for J; bases not matched to a gene: 8. Germline CDR1 reads SGHAT; CDR2 reads FQNNGV. The CDR3 nucleotides read TGTGCCAGCAGCCGGGACCCCGGGAGGGAGCAGTACTTC. Protein product: CASSRDPGREQYF.

CDR3: CASSESGGNRYEQYF. The CDR3 bases are TGCGCCAGCAGTGAGTCGGGAGGGAATCGGTACGAGCAGTACTTC. This rearrangement joins TRBV10-2 to TRBJ2-7; TRBD2 matches at 7 bases. The CDR3 has 15 residues. Germline lookup yields CDR1 WSHSY and CDR2 SAAADI. J gave up 4 bases and V 0 bases, and 6 bases lay outside the gene matches.

This chain joins TRBV4-1 and TRBJ1-6, with no clear D. V lost 0 bases to trimming and J lost 4 bases, with 16 bases between them. Germline assignment: CDR1 MGHRA and CDR2 YSYEKL. The CDR3 runs 18 residues. CDR3 DNA sequence: TGCGCCAGCAGCCAAGATTATAAGAATCGGGCATATAATTCACCCCTCCACTTT. This codes for CASSQDYKNRAYNSPLHF.

This rearrangement joins TRBV28 to TRBJ2-7, with unresolved D. Trimming took off 6 bases at V and 1 base at J, with 10 bases between the two ends. CDR1 MDHEN and CDR2 SYDVKM come from the germline V gene. The CDR3 spans 13 residues. The CDR3 nucleotides are TGTGCCAGCAGAGCCCAGCTATCCTACGAGCAGTACTTC. Translation gives CASRAQLSYEQYF.

The chain has TRBV9 and TRBJ2-5, with 11 bases aligning to TRBD1. This CDR3 comprises 16 residues. Trimming removed 0 bases from V and 5 bases from J; junction bases left unmatched: 6. Germline lookup yields CDR1 SGDLS and CDR2 YYNGEE. In DNA form, the CDR3 reads TGTGCCAGCAGCGTAGGTGGGACAGGGGGTGTGGAGACCCAGTACTTC. Translating gives CASSVGGTGGVETQYF.

This clone was detected a few times. This chain uses TRBV29-1 with TRBJ1-5, with D unresolved. V dropped 5 bases and J dropped 2 bases, with 7 bases sitting between them. Germline CDR1 SQVTM, CDR2 ANQGSEA. This CDR3 has 12 amino acids. The CDR3 protein is CSVLIGNQPQHF. The CDR3 DNA is TGCAGCGTTCTAATCGGCAATCAGCCCCAGCATTTT. The whole variable domain, remainder taken from reference TRBV29-1 and TRBJ1-5, is SAVISQKPSRDICQRGTSLTIQCQVDSQVTMMFWYRQQPGQSLTLIATANQGSEATYESGFVIDKFPISRPNLTFSTLTVSNMSPEDSSIYLCSVLIGNQPQHFGDGTRLSIL.

The gene calls are TRBV9 and TRBJ1-1; 10 bases match TRBD1. The CDR3 spans 14 residues. Germline V gives CDR1 SGDLS, CDR2 YYNGEE. V dropped 1 base and J dropped 11; count of bases not matched to a gene: 8. The CDR3 DNA follows: TGTGCCAGCAGCGTAATGTCCTCGGGACAGGGGGCTTTCTTT. Protein product: CASSVMSSGQGAFF.

V and J are TRBV29-1 and TRBJ1-4, with 9 bases that match TRBD1. Germline-derived CDR1 and CDR2 are SQVTM and ANQGSEA. This CDR3 comprises 14 residues. With V trimmed by 7 bases and J by 3 bases, 6 bases remained unmatched. The CDR3 DNA reads TGCAGCGGCTTGGACAGGGGTCCTAATGAAAAACTGTTTTTT. Its protein is CSGLDRGPNEKLFF.

This clone has a single count. This CDR3 is CASSPRQAATGGNEQYF. The CDR3 nucleotides are TGTGCCAGCTCACCTAGGCAGGCTGCGACAGGGGGCAACGAGCAGTACTTC. This rearrangement joins TRBV18 to TRBJ2-7; TRBD1 matches at 10 bases. From germline, CDR1 is KGHSH and CDR2 LQKENI. This CDR3 contains 17 residues. V lost 3 bases, J lost 5 bases, and 13 bases stayed unmatched.

V gene TRBV5-4 combines with J gene TRBJ1-4; D might be TRBD1 (5 bases). V dropped 5 bases and J dropped 1 base, with 9 bases sitting between them. Per the germline V gene, CDR1 is SGHNT and CDR2 is YYREEE (reference sequence). There are 14 residues in the CDR3. In DNA, the CDR3 is TGTGCCAGCAGTCCAGGGAGAACTAATGAAAAACTGTTTTTT. Amino acids: CASSPGRTNEKLFF.

The rearrangement joins TRBV6-6 to TRBJ2-1; D unresolved. CDR1 and CDR2 from the germline V gene are MNHNY and SVGAGI (reference sequence). Trimming left V 5 bases short and J 5 bases short, with 7 bases between. This CDR3 has 12 amino acids. CDR3 nucleotides: TGTGCCAGCAGTGGAACCCACAATGAGCAGTTCTTC. Its translation is CASSGTHNEQFF.

The CDR3 DNA reads TGTGCCAGCAGTGTAGATACGGGCCTCTTTGGCTATAGCAATCAGCCCCAGCATTTT. Its protein is CASSVDTGLFGYSNQPQHF. The chain recombines TRBV28 with TRBJ1-5, with D hard to call. Germline-derived CDR1 and CDR2 are MDHEN and SYDVKM. This CDR3 spans 19 amino acids. Trimming took off 5 bases at V and 0 bases at J, with 23 bases between the two ends.

V is TRBV28 and J is TRBJ2-7; 7 positions agree with TRBD1. The CDR3 loop spans 13 amino acids. The V and J ends lost 7 bases and 0 bases, in that order; junction bases with no gene match: 3. From germline, CDR1 is MDHEN and CDR2 SYDVKM. CDR3 sequence: CASKGQFSYEQYF. CDR3 sequence (DNA): TGTGCCAGCAAGGGACAGTTCTCCTACGAGCAGTACTTC.

This clone was seen once. J is TRBJ2-7 and V is TRBV10-3, with D possibly TRBD1 on 6 matching bases. The CDR3 has 13 amino acids. With 4 bases removed from V and 3 bases from J, the gap between germline ends came to 10 bases. Germline assignment: CDR1 ENHRY and CDR2 SYGVKD. The CDR3 loop reads CAISGSDSYEQYF. The CDR3 region has the DNA TGTGCCATCAGTGGGTCGGACAGCTACGAGCAGTACTTC.

This clone turned up a few times. Other DNA sequences in the same sample also yield this CDR3. V usage is TRBV7-9 and J usage is TRBJ2-1; TRBD2 aligns across 7 bases. Trimming removed 1 base from V and 6 bases from J; junction bases left unmatched: 6. This CDR3 contains 15 residues. CDR1 and CDR2 from the germline V gene are SEHNR and FQNEAQ (reference sequence). The CDR3: CASSLGGRRGNEQFF. CDR3 DNA: TGTGCCAGCAGCTTAGGCGGGAGACGGGGCAATGAGCAGTTCTTC.

The CDR3 bases are TGTGCCAGCAGTTCTCCCGCCGGACAGTCTATATACGAGCAGTACTTC. Translating it yields CASSSPAGQSIYEQYF. The chain combines TRBV28 with TRBJ2-7; D may be TRBD1 (6 bases). Germline CDR1 MDHEN, CDR2 SYDVKM. Trimming removed 4 bases from V and 4 bases from J, with 20 bases in between. This CDR3 is built from 16 residues.

The chain joins TRBV5-1 to TRBJ2-5; D possibly corresponds to TRBD2 (6 bases). The CDR3 sequence is 15 residues long. Germline assignment: CDR1 SGHRS and CDR2 YFSETQ. Trimming took off 0 bases at V and 2 bases at J, with 11 bases between the two ends. The CDR3 loop reads CASSLAPGTQETQYF. CDR3 nucleotide sequence: TGCGCCAGCAGCTTGGCCCCCGGGACTCAAGAGACCCAGTACTTC.

The CDR3 DNA reads TGTGCCAGCAGCTTAGATCTGACCCAAACCGGGGAGCTGTTTTTT. The encoded protein is CASSLDLTQTGELFF. The chain recombines TRBV11-2 with TRBJ2-2; D gene ambiguous. Germline assignment: CDR1 SGHAT and CDR2 FQNNGV. CDR3 length: 15 amino acids. V lost 0 bases and J lost 5, with 10 bases in between. Looking up the rest from reference TRBV11-2 and TRBJ2-2 gives the full variable domain: EAGVAQSPRYKIIEKRQSVAFWCNPISGHATLYWYQQILGQGPKLLIQFQNNGVVDDSQLPKDRFSAERLKGVDSTLKIQPAKLEDSAVYLCASSLDLTQTGELFFGEGSRLTVL.

CDR3 protein: CASSLEIGQAQYEQYF. As DNA, the CDR3 is TGCGCCAGCAGCTTGGAGATCGGACAGGCCCAATACGAGCAGTACTTC. The chain is built from TRBV5-1 and TRBJ2-7, with 7 bases lining up with TRBD1. This CDR3 region has 16 residues. Germline V gene lookup returns CDR1 SGHRS and CDR2 YFSETQ. The V gene end was trimmed by 0 bases and the J gene end by 4 bases; junction bases not matched to a gene: 10.

The J gene is TRBJ1-4, the V gene TRBV19; 9 nucleotides align to TRBD1. Trimming cost V 6 bases and J 5 bases; bases outside gene matches: 4. Germline values: CDR1 LNHDA, CDR2 SQIVND (reference sequence). This CDR3 is 14 amino acids long. This CDR3 is CASSLGQGNEKLFF. The CDR3 DNA sequence: TGTGCCAGTAGCTTGGGACAGGGCAATGAAAAACTGTTTTTT.

The chain combines TRBV18 with TRBJ2-3; D is unresolved. The CDR3 consists of 13 residues. CDR1 and CDR2 (germline): KGHSH, LQKENI. V lost 3 bases and J lost 1, with 5 bases in between. CDR3 bases: TGTGCCAGCTCACCTCAGGGCACAGATACGCAGTATTTT. Translating it yields CASSPQGTDTQYF.

The chain carries TRBV19 and TRBJ1-3; D unclear. Germline CDR1 LNHDA, CDR2 SQIVND (reference sequence). The CDR3 consists of 15 residues. The V gene lost 2 bases and the J gene lost 1 base, with 9 bases spanning the gap. For the CDR3, the DNA is TGTGCCAGTAGTATATCTCAGCGTTCTGGAAACACCATATATTTT. Protein product: CASSISQRSGNTIYF.